This is a list of T cell receptor beta chains from one sample in a study of T cells in Graves' hyperthyroidism and ophthalmopathy. TCRdb redid the calling of the multiplex PCR reads with MiXCR, one entry per CDR3 protein. The sample holds 500,000 to 650,000 distinct CDR3 sequences; about a sixth are singletons and the top ten take approximately 16%. Specimen: blood. The receptors were gathered from a woman aged 18-29 years with Graves' ophthalmopathy. CDR3s include the opening cysteine and the closing phenylalanine or tryptophan. The D gene is left open where the match is weak. Size values are once, few and many counts, or a class for expanded clones, and some rows have none.

J	D	length	size	V	CDR3	DNA
TRBJ1-4	NA	13	once	TRBV25-1	CASSDRRGEKLFF	TGTGCCAGCAGTGACAGGCGAGGTGAAAAACTGTTTTTT
TRBJ1-6	NA	12	few	TRBV20-1	CSAHRVGSPLHF	TGCAGTGCCCACAGGGTTGGCTCACCCCTCCACTTT
TRBJ2-7	TRBD1	13	NA	TRBV5-5	CVSSLGQGVEQYF	TGTGTCAGCAGCTTGGGACAGGGGGTCGAGCAGTACTTC
TRBJ1-1	NA	13	many	TRBV6-5	CASSYYGDTEAFF	TGTGCCAGCAGTTACTACGGCGACACTGAAGCTTTCTTT
TRBJ2-1	TRBD2	16	many	TRBV28	CASSLLGGGANNEQFF	TGTGCCAGCAGCCTCCTCGGCGGGGGAGCTAACAATGAGCAGTTCTTC
TRBJ1-1	NA	13	many	TRBV12-3/TRBV12-4	CASTTGTLMWAFF	TGTGCCAGCACCACTGGGACCCTAATGTGGGCTTTCTTT
TRBJ2-3	TRBD2	18	many	TRBV7-9	CASSALAGGPLGTDTQYF	TGTGCCAGCAGCGCTCTAGCGGGAGGGCCGCTCGGTACAGATACGCAGTATTTT
TRBJ2-7	TRBD2	15	many	TRBV6-1	CASSLPGLTSYEQYF	TGTGCCAGCAGCCTCCCGGGACTAACCTCCTACGAGCAGTACTTC
TRBJ2-2	NA	12	many	TRBV28	CASRTTTGELFF	TGTGCCAGCCGAACCACCACCGGGGAGCTGTTTTTT
TRBJ1-6	TRBD1	15	NA	TRBV6-1	CASSLMTGFDSPLHF	TGTGCCAGCAGTCTGATGACAGGGTTTGATTCACCCCTCCACTTT
TRBJ2-3	TRBD2	17	many	TRBV11-2	CASSLAGTSGSRNTQYF	TGTGCCAGCAGCCTGGCCGGGACTAGCGGGAGTCGGAATACGCAGTATTTT
TRBJ1-1	TRBD1	14	many	TRBV3-1	CASSMAGGITEAFF	TGTGCCAGTTCTATGGCAGGGGGCATCACTGAAGCTTTCTTT
TRBJ2-7	NA	13	few	TRBV6-1	CASRLTNSYEQYF	TGTGCCAGCAGGCTGACTAACTCCTACGAGCAGTACTTC
TRBJ2-3	TRBD2	15	many	TRBV7-3	CASSPTSGRADTQYF	TGTGCCAGCAGCCCGACTAGCGGGAGGGCAGATACGCAGTATTTT
TRBJ1-2	TRBD1	14	many	TRBV5-1	CASTLGQGADGYTF	TGCGCCAGCACCCTAGGACAGGGGGCCGATGGCTACACCTTC
TRBJ2-3	NA	15	few	TRBV9	CASSDPGEDPDTQYF	TGTGCCAGCAGCGACCCGGGGGAGGACCCAGATACGCAGTATTTT
TRBJ1-5	NA	11	NA	TRBV28	CASSAQGPQHF	TGTGCCAGCAGTGCTCAGGGGCCCCAGCATTTT
TRBJ2-7	NA	14	NA	TRBV9	CASSSGEGYDEQYF	TGTGCCAGCAGCTCCGGGGAAGGGTATGACGAGCAGTACTTC
TRBJ1-6	TRBD1	14	NA	TRBV5-1	CASSTDRANSPLHF	TGCGCCAGCAGCACGGACAGGGCTAATTCACCCCTCCACTTT
TRBJ2-3	TRBD1	14	many	TRBV7-9	CASSRTGAKDTQYF	TGTGCCAGCAGCAGGACAGGGGCGAAAGATACGCAGTATTTT
TRBJ2-7	TRBD2	14	many	TRBV28	CASSFRAGVSEQYF	TGTGCCAGCAGTTTCCGAGCGGGAGTATCCGAGCAGTACTTC
TRBJ2-5	TRBD2	17	NA	TRBV6-1	CASSPGPSGRYQETQYF	TGTGCCAGCAGCCCTGGACCTAGCGGGAGGTACCAAGAGACCCAGTACTTC
TRBJ2-7	NA	14	many	TRBV27	CASSLRGASYEQYF	TGTGCCAGCAGTTTAAGGGGGGCCTCCTACGAGCAGTACTTC
TRBJ1-6	TRBD1	21	NA	TRBV3-1	CASSQEGYSSGTGVYNSPLHF	TGTGCCAGCAGCCAAGAAGGATATAGTTCCGGGACAGGGGTCTATAATTCACCCCTCCACTTT
TRBJ2-1	NA	12	NA	TRBV20-1	CSARTAWNEQFF	TGCAGTGCTAGGACGGCGTGGAATGAGCAGTTCTTC
TRBJ1-1	NA	12	many	TRBV29-1	CSVEAEGTEAFF	TGCAGCGTTGAGGCTGAAGGCACTGAAGCTTTCTTT
TRBJ2-7	TRBD1	15	NA	TRBV6-2/TRBV6-3	CASSYSGTGIYEQYF	TGTGCCAGCAGTTACTCAGGGACAGGGATTTACGAGCAGTACTTC
TRBJ2-3	TRBD2	16	NA	TRBV27	CASSRLAGGLTDTQYF	TGTGCCAGCAGTAGGCTAGCGGGGGGGCTGACAGATACGCAGTATTTT
TRBJ1-2	TRBD1	13	many	TRBV30	CAWSGGGADGYTF	TGTGCCTGGAGTGGAGGGGGCGCTGATGGCTACACCTTC
TRBJ2-1	TRBD2	17	few	TRBV7-7	CASSLGFGTSGRNEQFF	TGTGCTAGCAGCTTAGGCTTTGGGACTAGCGGGAGAAATGAGCAGTTCTTC
TRBJ2-1	TRBD2	17	few	TRBV6-2/TRBV6-3	CASSYSSGRAHHNEQFF	TGTGCCAGCAGTTACTCAAGCGGGAGGGCCCACCACAATGAGCAGTTCTTC
TRBJ1-1	TRBD1	13	many	TRBV7-2	CASSFQGGTEAFF	TGTGCCAGCAGCTTCCAGGGGGGCACTGAAGCTTTCTTT
TRBJ1-2	NA	15	many	TRBV7-2	CASSLGDGLGYGYTF	TGTGCCAGCAGCTTAGGGGACGGTTTAGGGTATGGCTACACCTTC
TRBJ2-1	NA	12	NA	TRBV9	CASSVAINEQFF	TGTGCCAGCAGCGTAGCTATCAATGAGCAGTTCTTC
TRBJ1-5	NA	16	NA	TRBV12-3/TRBV12-4	CASSLATGFSNRPQHF	TGTGCCAGCAGTTTAGCTACAGGGTTCAGCAATCGGCCCCAGCATTTT
TRBJ2-1	TRBD2	15	many	TRBV29-1	CSAVGGTRGVNEQFF	TGCAGCGCCGTGGGAGGGACTAGGGGGGTGAATGAGCAGTTCTTC
TRBJ2-5	TRBD2	15	many	TRBV5-1	CASSNGTSGRSVEYF	TGCGCCAGCAGCAACGGGACTAGCGGGAGGTCTGTGGAGTACTTC
TRBJ2-7	NA	14	few	TRBV4-3	CASSQDRAGVEQYF	TGCGCCAGCAGCCAAGATCGGGCAGGGGTTGAGCAGTACTTC
TRBJ2-7	TRBD1	14	many	TRBV27	CASGPGTGVIEQYF	TGTGCCAGCGGCCCCGGGACAGGGGTTATTGAGCAGTACTTC
TRBJ1-4	NA	15	many	TRBV11-2	CASSLGARAYEKLFF	TGTGCCAGCAGCTTAGGGGCCAGGGCTTATGAAAAACTGTTTTTT
TRBJ1-1	NA	15	many	TRBV28	CATTDSRTLNTEAFF	TGTGCCACCACGGACAGTCGAACCCTGAACACTGAAGCTTTCTTT
TRBJ1-2	NA	13	NA	TRBV3-1	CASSRGDRYGYTF	TGTGCCAGCAGCCGGGGGGATCGGTATGGCTACACCTTC
TRBJ2-7	TRBD2	15	many	TRBV3-1	CASSQDRERGYEQYF	TGTGCCAGCAGCCAAGATCGGGAGCGGGGCTACGAGCAGTACTTC
TRBJ1-1	NA	14	many	TRBV20-1	CSARGGHLNTEAFF	TGCAGTGCTAGAGGCGGCCACCTTAACACTGAAGCTTTCTTT
TRBJ2-1	TRBD2	17	many	TRBV18	CASSPPLGSGNPNEQFF	TGTGCCAGCTCACCCCCCCTTGGTAGCGGGAACCCCAATGAGCAGTTCTTC
TRBJ2-3	NA	13	NA	TRBV7-9	CASSLSGWDTQYF	TGTGCCAGCAGCTTGTCTGGCTGGGATACGCAGTATTTT
TRBJ1-1	NA	15	few	TRBV5-1	CASSLAPDLNTEAFF	TGCGCCAGCAGCTTGGCCCCAGATTTGAACACTGAAGCTTTCTTT
TRBJ2-1	TRBD2	17	NA	TRBV5-1	CASSSGTSGIGYNEQFF	TGCGCCAGCAGCTCCGGGACTAGCGGGATAGGCTACAATGAGCAGTTCTTC
TRBJ2-1	TRBD2	14	few	TRBV11-2	CASRLLAGANEQFF	TGTGCCAGCAGACTTCTAGCGGGAGCAAATGAGCAGTTCTTC
TRBJ2-3	TRBD2	16	few	TRBV4-1	CASSRRAGVKTDTQYF	TGCGCCAGCAGCCGACGGGCGGGGGTGAAAACAGATACGCAGTATTTT
TRBJ1-5	NA	13	many	TRBV30	CASQGQANQPQHF	TGTGCCTCCCAAGGTCAGGCTAATCAGCCCCAGCATTTT
TRBJ1-2	NA	14	few	TRBV14	CASSLKRGGSGYTF	TGTGCCAGCAGCCTTAAGAGGGGAGGATCCGGCTACACCTTC
TRBJ2-2	NA	14	NA	TRBV2	CASSPRVGTGELFF	TGTGCCAGCAGTCCCAGGGTCGGCACCGGGGAGCTGTTTTTT
TRBJ1-6	TRBD1	16	many	TRBV4-2	CASSQDGGTGGSPLHF	TGTGCCAGCAGCCAAGATGGGGGGACAGGGGGCTCACCCCTCCACTTT
TRBJ2-6	NA	16	NA	TRBV7-2	CASSSGITSGANVLTF	TGTGCCAGCAGCTCTGGGATTACCTCTGGGGCCAACGTCCTGACTTTC
TRBJ2-7	TRBD1	17	NA	TRBV7-2	CASSLKTGRAGGYEQYF	TGTGCCAGCAGCTTAAAGACGGGCCGGGCAGGGGGCTACGAGCAGTACTTC
TRBJ2-2	NA	16	few	TRBV9	CASSVGSFEYTGELFF	TGTGCCAGCAGCGTCGGGTCCTTCGAATACACCGGGGAGCTGTTTTTT